Sequencing of this TCR beta chain was carried out in a study of blood T cell repertoires in COVID-19. Study overall: The cDNA or gDNA used as material had been derived from T cells, B-cell-depleted T cells, or PBMCs.

The assay was immunoSEQ multiplex PCR, and TCRdb's table has in-frame clones only and misses some. This table holds some 70,000 clones, roughly nine tenths found once. This CDR3 is 16 amino acids long. Germline CDR1 is SGHRS and CDR2 is YFSETQ. Losses at the gene ends were 4 bases for V and 2 bases for J; bases not matched to a gene: 6. This sequence joins TRBV5-1 and TRBJ2-3, with 11 bases fitting TRBD2. The TCR originated in a man in his fifties or sixties with active COVID-19. Material: peripheral blood. Here the CDR3 DNA reads TGCGCCAGCAGCCCGGAACTAGCGGGGGCCACAGATACGCAGTATTTT. Protein product: CASSPELAGATDTQYF.